This TCR beta chain comes out of a study of control samples from healthy donors and cancer patients. Per germline, CDR1 SGHNT and CDR2 YYREEE (reference sequence). This CDR3 has 14 residues. V was shortened by 0 bases and J by 5 bases, with 10 bases between the two germline ends. The assay was immunoSEQ multiplex PCR, and TCRdb's table has in-frame clones only and misses some. Of about 75,000 clones in the sample, roughly 94% were seen once. The chain has TRBV5-4 and TRBJ2-3; possible D gene TRBD2, 6 bases. Material for sequencing was blood. The receptor was isolated from a woman aged 40 to 50 in good health. CDR3 sequence: CASSLALAGDTQYF. CDR3 DNA sequence: TGTGCCAGCAGCTTGGCACTAGCAGGAGATACGCAGTATTTT. The full variable domain, its missing parts supplied by reference TRBV5-4 and TRBJ2-3, is ETGVTQSPTHLIKTRGQQVTLRCSSQSGHNTVSWYQQALGQGPQFIFQYYREEENGRGNFPPRFSGLQFPNYSSELNVNALELDDSALYLCASSLALAGDTQYFGPGTRLTVL.